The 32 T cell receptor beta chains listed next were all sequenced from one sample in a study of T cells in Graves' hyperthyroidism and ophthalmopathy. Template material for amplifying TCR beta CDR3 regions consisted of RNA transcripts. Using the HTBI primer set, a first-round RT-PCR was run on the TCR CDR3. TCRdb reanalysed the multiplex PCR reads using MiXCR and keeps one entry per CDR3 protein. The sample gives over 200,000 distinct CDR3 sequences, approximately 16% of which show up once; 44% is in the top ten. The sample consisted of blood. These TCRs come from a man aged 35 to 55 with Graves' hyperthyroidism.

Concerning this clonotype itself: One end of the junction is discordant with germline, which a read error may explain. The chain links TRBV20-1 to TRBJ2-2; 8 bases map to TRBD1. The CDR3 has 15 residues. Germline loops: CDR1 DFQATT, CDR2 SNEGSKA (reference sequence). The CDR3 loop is CSAREGIDRGGELFF. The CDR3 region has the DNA TGCAGTGCTAGAGAGGGTATCGACAGGGGTGGGGAACTGTTTTTT.

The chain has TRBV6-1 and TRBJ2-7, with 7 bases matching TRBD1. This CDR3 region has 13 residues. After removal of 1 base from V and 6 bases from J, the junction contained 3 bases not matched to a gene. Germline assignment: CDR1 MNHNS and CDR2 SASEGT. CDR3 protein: CASSEVRGREQYF. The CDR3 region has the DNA TGTGCCAGCAGTGAAGTAAGGGGGCGCGAGCAGTACTTC.

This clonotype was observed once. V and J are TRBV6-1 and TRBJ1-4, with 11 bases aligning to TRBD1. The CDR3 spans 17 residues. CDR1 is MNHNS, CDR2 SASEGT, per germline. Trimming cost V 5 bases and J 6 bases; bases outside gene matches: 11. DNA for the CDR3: TGTGCCAGCAGTCCCCGGTGGACAGGGGGCGTGGATGAAAAACTGTTTTTT. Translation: CASSPRWTGGVDEKLFF.

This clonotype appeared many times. The CDR3 DNA reads TGTGCCAGCAGTCCCACGGGCCCCTCATGGGATACGCAGTATTTT. Translating it yields CASSPTGPSWDTQYF. The gene calls are TRBV12-3 or TRBV12-4 and TRBJ2-3; D gene ambiguous. The CDR3 contains 15 residues. Trimming left V 5 bases short and J 6 bases short, with 18 bases between.

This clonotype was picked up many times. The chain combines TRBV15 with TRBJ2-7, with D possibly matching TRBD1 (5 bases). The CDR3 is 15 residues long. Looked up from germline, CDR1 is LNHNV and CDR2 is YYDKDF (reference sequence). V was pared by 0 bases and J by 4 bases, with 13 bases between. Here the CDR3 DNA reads TGTGCCACCAGCAGAGAGAAGTACAGGTCGTACGAGCAGTACTTC. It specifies CATSREKYRSYEQYF.

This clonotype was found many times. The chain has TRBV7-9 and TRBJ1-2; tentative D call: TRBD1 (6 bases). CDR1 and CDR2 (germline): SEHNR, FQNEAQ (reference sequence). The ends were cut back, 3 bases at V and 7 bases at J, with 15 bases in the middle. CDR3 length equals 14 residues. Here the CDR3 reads CASSLLYRVGGYTF. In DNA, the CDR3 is TGTGCCAGCAGCTTGCTGTACAGGGTTGGTGGCTACACCTTC.

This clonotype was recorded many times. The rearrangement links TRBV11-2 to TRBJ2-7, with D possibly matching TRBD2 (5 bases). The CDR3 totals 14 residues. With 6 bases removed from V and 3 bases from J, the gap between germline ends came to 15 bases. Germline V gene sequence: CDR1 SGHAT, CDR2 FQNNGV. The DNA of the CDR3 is TGTGCCAGCAGGCCCTGGGGTGAGGGCTACGAGCAGTACTTC. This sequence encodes CASRPWGEGYEQYF.

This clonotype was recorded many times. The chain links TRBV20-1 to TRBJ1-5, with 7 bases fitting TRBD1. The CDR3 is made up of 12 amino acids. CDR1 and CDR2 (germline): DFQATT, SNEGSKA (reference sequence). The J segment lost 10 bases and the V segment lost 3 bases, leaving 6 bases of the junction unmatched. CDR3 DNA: TGCAGTGCTAGCGTACAGGGGCCACCCCAGCATTTT. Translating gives CSASVQGPPQHF.

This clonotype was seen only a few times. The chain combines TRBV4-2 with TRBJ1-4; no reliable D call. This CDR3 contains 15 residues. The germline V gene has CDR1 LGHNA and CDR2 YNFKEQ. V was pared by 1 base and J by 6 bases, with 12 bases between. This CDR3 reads CASSQVRGLDEKLFF. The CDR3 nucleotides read TGTGCCAGCAGCCAAGTCCGAGGGCTGGATGAAAAACTGTTTTTT.

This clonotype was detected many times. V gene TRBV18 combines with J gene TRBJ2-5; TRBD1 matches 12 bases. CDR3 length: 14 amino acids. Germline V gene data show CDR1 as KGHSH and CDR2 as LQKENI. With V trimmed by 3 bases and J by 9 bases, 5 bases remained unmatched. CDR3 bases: TGTGCCAGCTCACCGGGGGACAGGGGGCGATCCCAGTACTTC. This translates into CASSPGDRGRSQYF.

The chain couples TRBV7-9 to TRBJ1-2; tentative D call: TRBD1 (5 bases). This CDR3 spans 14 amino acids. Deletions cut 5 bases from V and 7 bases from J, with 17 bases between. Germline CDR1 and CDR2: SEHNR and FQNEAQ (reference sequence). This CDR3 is CASSLEWGPRGYTF. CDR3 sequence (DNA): TGTGCCAGCAGCCTAGAGTGGGGCCCACGTGGCTACACCTTC.

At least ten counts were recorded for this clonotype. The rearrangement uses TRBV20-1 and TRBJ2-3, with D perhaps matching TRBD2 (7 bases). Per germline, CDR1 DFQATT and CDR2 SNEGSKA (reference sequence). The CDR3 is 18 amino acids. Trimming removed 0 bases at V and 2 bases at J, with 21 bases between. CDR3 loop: CSARDLEEGGGITDTQYF. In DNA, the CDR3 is TGCAGTGCTAGAGATCTCGAGGAGGGAGGGGGAATCACAGATACGCAGTATTTT.

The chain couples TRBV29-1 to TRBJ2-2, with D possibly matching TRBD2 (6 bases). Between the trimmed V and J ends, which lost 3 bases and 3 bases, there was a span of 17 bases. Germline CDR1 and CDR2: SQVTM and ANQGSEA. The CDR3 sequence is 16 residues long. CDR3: CSVEGGKAQYTGELFF. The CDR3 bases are TGCAGCGTTGAGGGCGGGAAGGCACAATACACCGGGGAGCTGTTTTTT.

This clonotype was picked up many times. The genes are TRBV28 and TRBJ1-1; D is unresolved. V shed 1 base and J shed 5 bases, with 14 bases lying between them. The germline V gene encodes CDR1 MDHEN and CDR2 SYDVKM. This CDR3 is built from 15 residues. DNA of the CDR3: TGTGCCAGCAGTTTATACACTCTAAGGGATACTGAAGCTTTCTTT. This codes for CASSLYTLRDTEAFF.

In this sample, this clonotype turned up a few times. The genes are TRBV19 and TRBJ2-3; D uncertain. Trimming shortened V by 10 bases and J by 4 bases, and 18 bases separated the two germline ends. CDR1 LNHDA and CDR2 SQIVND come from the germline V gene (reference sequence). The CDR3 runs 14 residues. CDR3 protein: CAISPAPGADTQYF. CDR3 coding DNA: TGTGCCATATCCCCGGCCCCTGGCGCAGATACGCAGTATTTT.

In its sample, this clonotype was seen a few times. The CDR3 reads CASSVQGGQPQHF. As DNA, the CDR3 is TGTGCCAGCAGCGTACAGGGGGGTCAGCCCCAGCATTTT. The V and J genes are TRBV6-2 or TRBV6-3 and TRBJ1-5; 8 nucleotides line up with TRBD1. CDR3 length equals 13 residues. The junction had 4 bases not matched to a gene; V was cut back by 6 bases and J by 6 bases. The V gene's germline CDR1 is MNHEY and CDR2 SVGEGT.

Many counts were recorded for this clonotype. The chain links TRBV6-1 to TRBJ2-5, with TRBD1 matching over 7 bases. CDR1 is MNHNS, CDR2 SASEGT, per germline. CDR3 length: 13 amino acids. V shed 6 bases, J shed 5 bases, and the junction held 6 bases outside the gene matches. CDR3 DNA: TGTGCCAGCAGCGAGGGGGCCGAGGAGACCCAGTACTTC. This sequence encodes CASSEGAEETQYF.

The CDR3 DNA reads as TGTGCCAGCTCACCACCTTCCGTGAACACCGGGGAGCTGTTTTTT. Translated: CASSPPSVNTGELFF. V is TRBV18 and J is TRBJ2-2; D is unresolved. The CDR3 spans 15 residues. CDR1 and CDR2 from the germline V gene are KGHSH and LQKENI. V shed 0 bases and J shed 1 base, with 6 bases lying between them.

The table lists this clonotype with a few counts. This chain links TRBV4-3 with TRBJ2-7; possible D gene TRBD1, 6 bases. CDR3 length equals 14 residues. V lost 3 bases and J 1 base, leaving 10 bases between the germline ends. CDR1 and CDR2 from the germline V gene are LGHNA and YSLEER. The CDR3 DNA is TGCGCCAGCAGCCAGGTCAGGGGTTCCTACGAGCAGTACTTC. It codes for CASSQVRGSYEQYF.

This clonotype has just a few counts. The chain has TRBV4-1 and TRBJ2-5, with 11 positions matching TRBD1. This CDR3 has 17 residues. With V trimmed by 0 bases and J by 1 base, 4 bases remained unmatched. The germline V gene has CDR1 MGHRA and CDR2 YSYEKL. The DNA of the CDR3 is TGCGCCAGCAGCCAAGACCTCGGGACAGGGGGCCAAGAGACCCAGTACTTC. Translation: CASSQDLGTGGQETQYF.

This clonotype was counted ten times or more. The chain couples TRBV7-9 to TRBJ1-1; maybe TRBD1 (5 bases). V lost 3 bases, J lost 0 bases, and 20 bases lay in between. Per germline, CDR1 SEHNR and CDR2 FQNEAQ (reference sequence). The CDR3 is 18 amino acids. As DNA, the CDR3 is TGTGCCAGCAGCTTGCCTCGGTTCGGGGGGAAAATGAACACTGAAGCTTTCTTT. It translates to CASSLPRFGGKMNTEAFF.

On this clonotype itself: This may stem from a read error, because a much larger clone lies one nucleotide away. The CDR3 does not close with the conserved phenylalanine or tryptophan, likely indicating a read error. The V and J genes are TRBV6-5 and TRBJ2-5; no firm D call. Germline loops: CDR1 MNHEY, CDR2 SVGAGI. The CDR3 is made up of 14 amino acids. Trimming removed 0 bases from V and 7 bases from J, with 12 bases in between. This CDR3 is CASSYSSAPGTQYL. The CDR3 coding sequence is TGTGCCAGCAGTTACTCGTCGGCGCCGGGGACCCAGTACCTC.

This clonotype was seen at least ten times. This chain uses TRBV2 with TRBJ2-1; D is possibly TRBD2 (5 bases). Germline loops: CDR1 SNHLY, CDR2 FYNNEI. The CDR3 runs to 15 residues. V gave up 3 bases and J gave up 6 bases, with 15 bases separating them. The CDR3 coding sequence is TGTGCCAGCAGTGATCCCGGGGAAGCGAGCAATGAGCAGTTCTTC. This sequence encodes CASSDPGEASNEQFF.

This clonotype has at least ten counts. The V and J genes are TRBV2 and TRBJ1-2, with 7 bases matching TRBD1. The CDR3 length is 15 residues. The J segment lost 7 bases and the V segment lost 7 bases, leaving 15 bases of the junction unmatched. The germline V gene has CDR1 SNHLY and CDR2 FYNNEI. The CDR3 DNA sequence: TGTGCCAGCATTCGGGACAGTGGTACGGGGGGTGGCTACACCTTC. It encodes CASIRDSGTGGGYTF.

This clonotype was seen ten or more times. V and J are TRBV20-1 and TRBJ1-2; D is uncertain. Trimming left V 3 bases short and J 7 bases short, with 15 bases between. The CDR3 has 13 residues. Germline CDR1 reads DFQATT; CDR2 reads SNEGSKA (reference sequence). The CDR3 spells CSASISRSGGYTF. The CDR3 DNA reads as TGCAGTGCTAGTATCTCGAGGTCTGGTGGCTACACCTTC.

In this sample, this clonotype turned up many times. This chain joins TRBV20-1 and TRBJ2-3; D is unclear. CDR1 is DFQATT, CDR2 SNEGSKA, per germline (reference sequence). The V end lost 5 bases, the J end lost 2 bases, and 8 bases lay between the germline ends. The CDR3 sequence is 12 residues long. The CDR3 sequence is CSAAGPTDTQYF. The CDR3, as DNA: TGCAGTGCTGCCGGCCCCACAGATACGCAGTATTTT.

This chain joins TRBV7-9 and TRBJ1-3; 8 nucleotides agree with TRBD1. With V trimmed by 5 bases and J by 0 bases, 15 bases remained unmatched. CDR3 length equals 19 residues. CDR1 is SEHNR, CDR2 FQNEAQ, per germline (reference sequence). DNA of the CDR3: TGTGCCAGCAGCCCCGGACAGGGATTTTCGTGGGGCTCTGGAAACACCATATATTTT. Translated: CASSPGQGFSWGSGNTIYF.

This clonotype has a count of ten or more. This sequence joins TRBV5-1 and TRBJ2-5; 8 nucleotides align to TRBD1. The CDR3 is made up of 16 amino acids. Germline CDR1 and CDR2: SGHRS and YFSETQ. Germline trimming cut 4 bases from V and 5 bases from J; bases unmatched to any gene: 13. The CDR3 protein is CASSSRTGWMVETQYF. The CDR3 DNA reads TGCGCCAGCAGCAGCCGGACAGGGTGGATGGTGGAGACCCAGTACTTC.

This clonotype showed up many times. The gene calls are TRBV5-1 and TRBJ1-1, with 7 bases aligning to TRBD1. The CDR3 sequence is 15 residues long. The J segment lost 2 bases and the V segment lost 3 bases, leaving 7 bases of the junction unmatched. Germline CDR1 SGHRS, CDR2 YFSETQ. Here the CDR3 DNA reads TGCGCCAGCAGCTCCGGGACAGTCCGAAACACTGAAGCTTTCTTT. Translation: CASSSGTVRNTEAFF.

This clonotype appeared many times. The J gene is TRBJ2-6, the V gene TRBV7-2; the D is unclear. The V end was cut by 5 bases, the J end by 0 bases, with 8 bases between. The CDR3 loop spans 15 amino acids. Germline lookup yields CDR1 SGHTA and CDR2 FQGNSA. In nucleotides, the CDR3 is TGTGCCAGCAGCCCCCCACACTCTGGGGCCAACGTCCTGACTTTC. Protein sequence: CASSPPHSGANVLTF.

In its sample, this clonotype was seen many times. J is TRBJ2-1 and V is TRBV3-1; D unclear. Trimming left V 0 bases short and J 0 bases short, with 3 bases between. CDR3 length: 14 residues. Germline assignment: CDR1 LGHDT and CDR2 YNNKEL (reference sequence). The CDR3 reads CASSQDYSYNEQFF. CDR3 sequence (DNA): TGTGCCAGCAGCCAAGACTACTCCTACAATGAGCAGTTCTTC.

In nucleotides, the CDR3 is TGTGCCAGTAGCGAACCGGGACAGGTTTATCAGCCCCAGCATTTT. This sequence encodes CASSEPGQVYQPQHF. The V and J genes are TRBV19 and TRBJ1-5, with 8 nucleotides matching TRBD1. The CDR3 sequence is 15 residues long. The junction had 9 bases not matched to a gene; V was cut back by 6 bases and J by 5 bases. Germline V gene sequence: CDR1 LNHDA, CDR2 SQIVND (reference sequence).